This T cell receptor (beta chain) was recovered during a study of Graves' ophthalmopathy and Graves' hyperthyroidism. Findings of the study overall: The blood repertoire also included most expanded thyroid clonotypes above 0.001 frequency. Its predictions of ophthalmopathy progression gave the model 70.59% sensitivity and about 72% specificity.

This clonotype was recorded at least ten times. Antigen: not known. CDR1 is SEHNR, CDR2 FQNEAQ, per germline (reference sequence). There are 15 residues in the CDR3. V lost 6 bases to trimming and J lost 3 bases, with 17 bases between them. TCR beta CDR3 regions were amplified from RNA transcripts. Second-round multiplex PCR came after a first-round RT-PCR that employed HTBI primers. In TCRdb, the multiplex PCR reads were re-called with MiXCR into one record per CDR3 protein. The sample contains hundreds of thousands of distinct CDR3 sequences, over 13% of which appear only once. Sequenced material: blood. This chain connects TRBV7-9 to TRBJ1-1; possible D gene TRBD1, 5 bases. The sequence was obtained from a woman aged 25 to 39 with Graves' ophthalmopathy. CDR3 in DNA: TGTGCCAGCAGGGGGACCAGGGTAACGGACACTGAAGCTTTCTTT. This encodes CASRGTRVTDTEAFF.